This T cell receptor beta chain emerged from a study of blood T cell repertoires in COVID-19. Study details: Some COVID-19 samples were acute and others convalescent; all came from the United States, Italy and Spain. In each case, the material was cDNA or gDNA derived from T cells, B-cell-depleted T cells, or PBMCs.

In the source study's methods: Researchers report that nucleated cell counts were estimated from reference gene primer amplification. The repertoire was sequenced with immunoSEQ multiplex PCR; TCRdb's copy has only in-frame clones and lacks some. That table gives V, J and clone size, and the DNA gave D and trimming. The table has about 76,000 clones, approximately 86% seen once. Germline CDR1 is LGHNA and CDR2 is YNFKEQ. The V end was cut by 0 bases, the J end by 1 base, with 12 bases between. The length of the CDR3 is 16 residues. This rearrangement joins TRBV4-2 to TRBJ2-5; TRBD1 might be the D (6 bases). The clonotype was recovered from a human donor in a cohort sampled during active COVID-19. Sequencing used peripheral blood. The CDR3 bases are TGTGCCAGCAGCCAAGAACAGGGTACCATCCAAGAGACCCAGTACTTC. This encodes CASSQEQGTIQETQYF.